Listed here are 3 T cell receptor beta chains from one sample, sequenced in a study of T cells in Graves' hyperthyroidism and ophthalmopathy (dated by TCRdb to the late 2010s). Libraries were prepared through multiplex PCR. Sequencing took place on an Illumina HiSeq 2000. Amplification of TCR beta CDR3 regions was carried out from RNA transcripts. The TCR CDR3 was subjected to a first round of RT-PCR using the HTBI primer set and the Qiagen OneStep RT-PCR kit. The public reads were reanalyzed by TCRdb: fastp trimming at Q25, MiXCR alignment, in-frame beta chains only. Every CDR3 protein is listed once, alongside the most common genes and DNA of its rows. This sample comprises about 410,000 distinct CDR3 sequences, roughly 14% of them detected only once. The top ten hold roughly an eighth of the sample. The sequenced material came from blood. Source of these receptors: a man aged 18 to 29 with Graves' ophthalmopathy.

Remarks on this clonotype: One base away lies a much larger clone, so this may be a sequencing read error. The genes are TRBV10-2 and TRBJ1-5, with D possibly being TRBD1 (6 bases). The CDR3 length is 13 residues. Trimming removed 9 bases from V and 6 bases from J, with 15 bases in between. Germline values: CDR1 WSHSY, CDR2 SAAADI. CDR3 sequence: CARRGDRSQPQHF. CDR3 DNA sequence: TGCGCCAGAAGAGGAGACAGGAGTCAGCCCCAGCATTTT.

This chain uses TRBV20-1 with TRBJ2-3; 10 nucleotides agree with TRBD1. CDR1 and CDR2 (germline): DFQATT, SNEGSKA (reference sequence). CDR3 length: 15 amino acids. Trimming at V came to 6 bases and at J to 0 bases, leaving 6 bases not matched to a gene. The CDR3 coding sequence is TGCAGTGCATCCGGGACAGGGGTTAGCACAGATACGCAGTATTTT. As protein: CSASGTGVSTDTQYF.

This clonotype was seen many times. The chain is built from TRBV7-9 and TRBJ2-3, with a possible D match to TRBD2 (7 bases). Trimming left V 3 bases short and J 8 bases short, with 24 bases between. This CDR3 comprises 17 residues. Germline V CDR1 and CDR2: SEHNR, FQNEAQ (reference sequence). CDR3 sequence reads: CASSLDTQGGRFVTQYF. CDR3 in DNA: TGTGCCAGCAGCTTGGATACACAGGGAGGGCGTTTCGTTACGCAGTATTTT.